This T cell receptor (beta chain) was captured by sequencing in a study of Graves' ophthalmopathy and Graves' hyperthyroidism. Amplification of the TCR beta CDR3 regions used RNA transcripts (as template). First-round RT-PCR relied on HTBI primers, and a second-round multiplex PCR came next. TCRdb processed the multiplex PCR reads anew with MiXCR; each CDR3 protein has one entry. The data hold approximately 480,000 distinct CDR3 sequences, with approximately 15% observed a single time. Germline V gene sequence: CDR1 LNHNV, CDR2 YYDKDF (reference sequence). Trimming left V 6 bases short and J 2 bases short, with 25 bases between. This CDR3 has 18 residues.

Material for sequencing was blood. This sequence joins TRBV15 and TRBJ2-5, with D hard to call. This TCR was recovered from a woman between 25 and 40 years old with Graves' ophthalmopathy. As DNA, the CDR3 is TGTGCCACCAGTTCCCATCCCACCCCCGGCACAGCACAAGAGACCCAGTACTTC. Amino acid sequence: CATSSHPTPGTAQETQYF.